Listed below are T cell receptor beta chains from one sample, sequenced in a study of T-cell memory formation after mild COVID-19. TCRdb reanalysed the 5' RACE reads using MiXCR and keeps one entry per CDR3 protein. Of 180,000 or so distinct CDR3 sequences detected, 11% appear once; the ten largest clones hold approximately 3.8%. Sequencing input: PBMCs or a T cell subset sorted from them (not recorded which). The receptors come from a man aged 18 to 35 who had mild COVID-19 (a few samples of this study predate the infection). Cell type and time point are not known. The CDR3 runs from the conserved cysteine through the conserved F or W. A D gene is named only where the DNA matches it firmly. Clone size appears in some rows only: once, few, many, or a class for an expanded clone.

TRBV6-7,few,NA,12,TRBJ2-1,CASSYTAGEQFF,TGTGCCAGCAGTTATACCGCAGGGGAGCAGTTCTTC
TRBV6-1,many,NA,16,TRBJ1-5,CASRRSEPGLNQPQHF,TGTGCCAGCAGACGGAGCGAGCCGGGGCTCAATCAGCCCCAGCATTTT
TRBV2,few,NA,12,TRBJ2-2,CASGVHTGELFF,TGTGCCAGCGGGGTACACACCGGGGAGCTGTTTTTT
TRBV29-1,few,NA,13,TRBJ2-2,CSVSQTNTGELFF,TGCAGCGTATCACAGACGAACACCGGGGAGCTGTTTTTT
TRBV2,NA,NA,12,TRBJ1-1,CASSVYTVEAFF,TGTGCCAGCAGTGTCTACACCGTTGAAGCTTTCTTT
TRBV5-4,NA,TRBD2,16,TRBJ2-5,CASRPQLAGGRETQYF,TGTGCCAGCAGACCCCAACTAGCGGGGGGTAGGGAGACCCAGTACTTC
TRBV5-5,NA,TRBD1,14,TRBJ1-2,CASSGQVGDYGYTF,TGTGCCAGCAGCGGACAGGTCGGAGACTATGGCTACACCTTC
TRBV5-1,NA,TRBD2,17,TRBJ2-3,CASSLGGGRTGTDTQYF,TGCGCCAGCAGCTTGGGCGGGGGGAGAACCGGGACAGATACGCAGTATTTT
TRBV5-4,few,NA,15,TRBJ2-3,CASGLAEQSTDTQYF,TGTGCCAGCGGACTGGCGGAGCAGAGCACAGATACGCAGTATTTT
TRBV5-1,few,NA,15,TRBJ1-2,CASSLAAGSPYGYTF,TGCGCCAGCAGCTTGGCCGCAGGGTCCCCCTATGGCTACACCTTC
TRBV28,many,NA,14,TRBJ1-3,CASIYQGNGNTIYF,TGTGCCAGCATATACCAGGGGAACGGAAACACCATATATTTT
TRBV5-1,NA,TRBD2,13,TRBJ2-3,CASLGLFTDTQYF,TGCGCCAGCTTGGGACTATTCACAGATACGCAGTATTTT
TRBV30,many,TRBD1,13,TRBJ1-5,CAWSVQGNQPQHF,TGTGCCTGGAGTGTACAGGGGAATCAGCCCCAGCATTTT
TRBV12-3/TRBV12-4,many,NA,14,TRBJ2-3,CASSPITATDTQYF,TGTGCCAGCAGTCCGATTACCGCCACAGATACGCAGTATTTT
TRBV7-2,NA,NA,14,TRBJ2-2,CASSLDSGGGELFF,TGTGCCAGCAGCTTAGACAGCGGCGGCGGGGAGCTGTTTTTT
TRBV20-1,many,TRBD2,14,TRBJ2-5,CSAGLLAGVLAQYF,TGCAGTGCCGGGCTACTAGCGGGGGTTTTGGCCCAGTACTTC
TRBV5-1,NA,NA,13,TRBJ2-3,CASSRQDTDTQYF,TGCGCCAGCAGTCGGCAGGACACAGATACGCAGTATTTT
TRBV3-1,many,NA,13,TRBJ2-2,CASSQSFNGELFF,TGTGCCAGCAGCCAATCCTTTAACGGGGAGCTGTTTTTT
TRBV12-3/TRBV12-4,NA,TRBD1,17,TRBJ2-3,CASSPSGTGVFRDTQYF,TGTGCCAGCAGTCCATCTGGGACAGGGGTTTTCCGAGATACGCAGTATTTT
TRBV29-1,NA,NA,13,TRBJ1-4,CSVGEKPFEKLFF,TGCAGCGTTGGAGAGAAACCCTTTGAAAAACTGTTTTTT
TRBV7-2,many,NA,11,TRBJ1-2,CASSNNYGYTF,TGTGCCAGCAGCAATAACTATGGCTACACCTTC
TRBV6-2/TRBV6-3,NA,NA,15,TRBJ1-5,CASSYLSLDNQPQHF,TGTGCCAGCAGTTACCTTAGCCTGGACAATCAGCCCCAGCATTTT
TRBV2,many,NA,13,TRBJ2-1,CAGKQGGLNEQFF,TGTGCCGGCAAACAGGGTGGGCTCAATGAGCAGTTCTTC